The 18 T cell receptor beta chains given below trace back to one sample, sequenced in a study of CD8+CD57+ T cells in acquired aplastic anemia. Template material for TCR beta VDJ and CDR3 profiling consisted of genomic DNA. One entry per CDR3 protein results from TCRdb running MiXCR on the reads. Among approximately 220,000 distinct CDR3 sequences listed, around 45% were seen once. Sequenced patients had shown CD8+CD57+ cell expansion by flow cytometry. Material for sequencing was sorted CD4+, CD8+, or CD8+CD57+ T cells (not recorded which) from PBMCs. These TCRs come from a human donor with aplastic anemia.

The chain carries TRBV7-9 and TRBJ2-7; 11 bases agree with TRBD1. Germline V gene data show CDR1 as SEHNR and CDR2 as FQNEAQ (reference sequence). The CDR3 extends over 16 amino acids. V shed 3 bases and J 5 bases; nucleotides not matched to a gene: 9. Here the CDR3 reads CASSFFPGQGDHEQYF. The CDR3 DNA reads TGTGCCAGCAGCTTCTTTCCGGGACAGGGGGACCACGAGCAGTACTTC. The full variable domain, its missing parts supplied by reference TRBV7-9 and TRBJ2-7, is DTGVSQNPRHKITKRGQNVTFRCDPISEHNRLYWYRQTLGQGPEFLTYFQNEAQLEKSRLLSDRFSAERPKGSFSTLEIQRTEQGDSAMYLCASSFFPGQGDHEQYFGPGTRLTVT.

This clonotype has more than one count but fewer than ten. The rearrangement joins TRBV30 to TRBJ2-5, with 8 bases fitting TRBD2. The CDR3 is 13 residues long. V was pared by 5 bases and J by 5 bases, with 7 bases of the junction left unmatched. Per the germline V gene, CDR1 is GTSNPN and CDR2 is SVGIG (reference sequence). The CDR3 sequence is CAWGGGPFETQYF. The DNA of the CDR3 is TGTGCCTGGGGCGGGGGGCCCTTCGAGACCCAGTACTTC.

The chain is built from TRBV7-8 and TRBJ2-7, with 10 bases lining up with TRBD1. The CDR3 consists of 12 residues. Germline V gene data show CDR1 as SGHVS and CDR2 as FQNEAQ. V was clipped by 3 bases and J by 10 bases; unmatched bases: 3. Here the CDR3 DNA reads TGTGCCAGCAGCTTCGGGACAGGGGATCAGTACTTC. This encodes CASSFGTGDQYF.

V and J are TRBV20-1 and TRBJ2-7; D remains ambiguous. CDR1 and CDR2 from the germline V gene are DFQATT and SNEGSKA (reference sequence). The CDR3 has 14 residues. V lost 0 bases to trimming and J lost 0 bases, with 9 bases between them. CDR3 DNA sequence: TGCAGTGCTAGAGATGCGGCGTACTCCTACGAGCAGTACTTC. Residues: CSARDAAYSYEQYF.

This clonotype was observed at least ten times. The V and J genes are TRBV15 and TRBJ1-5; tentative D call: TRBD1 (5 bases). The germline gives CDR1 LNHNV, CDR2 YYDKDF (reference sequence). V dropped 3 bases and J dropped 5 bases, with 14 bases sitting between them. The CDR3 extends over 15 amino acids. The CDR3 region is CATSRERQGYQPQHF. The CDR3 DNA reads TGTGCCACCAGCAGGGAACGTCAGGGCTATCAGCCCCAGCATTTT. Drawing the rest from reference TRBV15 and TRBJ1-5, the complete variable domain is DAMVIQNPRYQVTQFGKPVTLSCSQTLNHNVMYWYQQKSSQAPKLLFHYYDKDFNNEADTPDNFQSRRPNTSFCFLDIRSPGLGDTAMYLCATSRERQGYQPQHFGDGTRLSIL.

This chain links TRBV2 with TRBJ2-7; TRBD2 aligns across 7 bases. After removal of 7 bases from V and 0 bases from J, the junction contained 3 bases not matched to a gene. Looked up from germline, CDR1 is SNHLY and CDR2 is FYNNEI. The CDR3 is 13 amino acids. The CDR3 loop reads CASMLAASYEQYF. DNA of the CDR3: TGTGCCAGCATGCTAGCGGCCTCCTACGAGCAGTACTTC.

The chain is built from TRBV15 and TRBJ2-3; 10 bases map to TRBD2. Germline assignment: CDR1 LNHNV and CDR2 YYDKDF (reference sequence). The CDR3 consists of 18 residues. J was trimmed by 6 bases and V by 3 bases; bases with no gene match: 15. CDR3 amino acids: CATSRDGTSGTPVDTQYF. The CDR3 DNA reads as TGTGCCACCAGCAGGGATGGCACTAGCGGGACTCCTGTGGATACGCAGTATTTT.

This clonotype was observed at least ten times. The chain uses TRBV15 and TRBJ2-6; D not certain. Between the trimmed V and J ends, which lost 5 bases and 0 bases, there was a span of 5 bases. CDR1 is LNHNV, CDR2 YYDKDF, per germline (reference sequence). The CDR3 runs to 14 residues. CDR3 sequence: CATSSNSGANVLTF. Written as DNA, the CDR3 is TGTGCCACCAGCTCAAACTCTGGGGCCAACGTCCTGACTTTC. Complete variable domain (other parts from reference TRBV15 and TRBJ2-6): DAMVIQNPRYQVTQFGKPVTLSCSQTLNHNVMYWYQQKSSQAPKLLFHYYDKDFNNEADTPDNFQSRRPNTSFCFLDIRSPGLGDTAMYLCATSSNSGANVLTFGAGSRLTVL.

The chain carries TRBV5-1 and TRBJ2-1; D not resolved. The CDR3 has 12 amino acids. Germline CDR1 SGHRS, CDR2 YFSETQ. With 7 bases removed from V and 5 bases from J, the gap between germline ends came to 10 bases. CDR3 bases: TGCGCCAGCTTCCTCATTGACAATGAGCAGTTCTTC. This codes for CASFLIDNEQFF.

This sequence joins TRBV29-1 and TRBJ2-7; the D gene is possibly TRBD2 (6 bases). This CDR3 spans 12 amino acids. Trimming took 0 bases from V and 3 from J, leaving 6 bases between them. The germline gives CDR1 SQVTM, CDR2 ANQGSEA. Here the CDR3 reads CSVEERGYEQYF. The CDR3 region has the DNA TGCAGCGTTGAAGAGCGGGGCTACGAGCAGTACTTC.

As regards this clonotype: A junction boundary mismatches the germline segment, possibly from a read error. The genes are TRBV5-1 and TRBJ1-1; D is uncertain. Per the germline V gene, CDR1 is SGHRS and CDR2 is YFSETQ. The CDR3 sequence is 14 residues long. CDR3 in amino acids: CASCFKMPNTEAFF. The CDR3 DNA reads as TGCGCCAGCTGCTTCAAGATGCCGAACACTGAAGCTTTCTTT.

In regard to this clonotype: An end of the junction does not agree with germline; a read error may underlie this. V is TRBV30 and J is TRBJ2-7, with 7 bases matching TRBD2. From germline, CDR1 is GTSNPN and CDR2 SVGIG (reference sequence). The CDR3 runs 14 residues. The CDR3 nucleotides read TGTCCCTGGAGTGATCGGCGGGAGTTCGACGAGCAGTACTTC. This translates into CPWSDRREFDEQYF.

The chain couples TRBV2 to TRBJ2-3; 7 nucleotides align to TRBD1. Trimming took 6 bases from V and 2 from J; bases not matched to a gene: 8. Germline V gene lookup returns CDR1 SNHLY and CDR2 FYNNEI. The CDR3 covers 15 residues. CDR3 DNA: TGTGCCAGCAGCCTCGGGACAGAGTTCACAGATACGCAGTATTTT. Residues: CASSLGTEFTDTQYF.

The rearrangement uses TRBV7-9 and TRBJ1-2; TRBD1 might be the D (5 bases). CDR1 and CDR2 (germline): SEHNR, FQNEAQ (reference sequence). This CDR3 has 14 residues. V lost 5 bases to trimming and J lost 5 bases, with 15 bases between them. Written as DNA, the CDR3 is TGTGCCAGCAGCAATACGCGGGACCTGTATGGCTACACCTTC. Residues: CASSNTRDLYGYTF. Combining the CDR3 with reference TRBV7-9 and TRBJ1-2 gives the whole variable domain DTGVSQNPRHKITKRGQNVTFRCDPISEHNRLYWYRQTLGQGPEFLTYFQNEAQLEKSRLLSDRFSAERPKGSFSTLEIQRTEQGDSAMYLCASSNTRDLYGYTFGSGTRLTVV.

The V gene is TRBV2, the J gene TRBJ2-7, with 7 positions matching TRBD2. The CDR3 extends over 12 amino acids. The J segment lost 3 bases and the V segment lost 7 bases, leaving 3 bases of the junction unmatched. From germline, CDR1 is SNHLY and CDR2 FYNNEI. The CDR3 DNA sequence: TGTGCCAGCATACTAGCGAACTACGAGCAGTACTTC. Encoded protein: CASILANYEQYF.

The chain recombines TRBV29-1 with TRBJ2-7; 9 bases line up with TRBD1. This CDR3 contains 14 residues. Germline values: CDR1 SQVTM, CDR2 ANQGSEA. V lost 4 bases and J lost 2; bases outside the gene matches: 6. CDR3 region: CSVAGTGTTYEQYF. As DNA, the CDR3 is TGCAGCGTTGCGGGGACAGGGACCACCTACGAGCAGTACTTC.

This clonotype came up a few times. V is TRBV12-3 or TRBV12-4 and J is TRBJ2-3; the match to TRBD2 covers 9 bases. The ends lost 2 bases at V and 3 bases at J; junction bases unmatched: 3. The CDR3 length is 15 residues. In DNA form, the CDR3 reads TGTGCCAGCAGTTTATGGCGGGGGGGGACAGATACGCAGTATTTT. Protein sequence: CASSLWRGGTDTQYF.

The chain carries TRBV20-1 and TRBJ2-3; 7 positions agree with TRBD2. Germline CDR1 is DFQATT and CDR2 is SNEGSKA (reference sequence). The V and J ends lost 6 bases and 1 base, in that order; junction bases with no gene match: 7. CDR3 size: 14 residues. CDR3 bases: TGCAGTGCCTGGAGCGGGGCACGCACAGATACGCAGTATTTT. Its protein product is CSAWSGARTDTQYF.